Below, 7 T cell receptor beta chains from the same sample are listed, as sequenced in a study of neurological immune-mediated disorders. TCRdb processed the 5' RACE reads anew with MiXCR; each CDR3 protein has one entry. The sample comprises around 83,000 distinct CDR3 sequences, 11% to 15% of which are singletons, and 6% to 7% rests with the top ten. Sequenced sample: PBMCs. These receptors were taken from a woman in her 50s in good health.

This clonotype appeared many times. The chain uses TRBV7-9 and TRBJ1-3; D gene uncertain. The CDR3 has 15 residues. V dropped 3 bases and J dropped 2 bases, with 11 bases sitting between them. Germline V gene lookup returns CDR1 SEHNR and CDR2 FQNEAQ (reference sequence). Here the CDR3 reads CASSLTEVPGNTIYF. The DNA of the CDR3 is TGTGCCAGCAGCTTGACGGAAGTTCCTGGAAACACCATATATTTT. Full variable domain (outside the CDR3, taken from reference TRBV7-9 and TRBJ1-3): DTGVSQNPRHKITKRGQNVTFRCDPISEHNRLYWYRQTLGQGPEFLTYFQNEAQLEKSRLLSDRFSAERPKGSFSTLEIQRTEQGDSAMYLCASSLTEVPGNTIYFGEGSWLTVV.

This clonotype occurred a few times. A much larger clone is a single base away; this may be a read error. The chain has TRBV20-1 and TRBJ2-3, with a weak D call TRBD1 (6 bases). Germline lookup yields CDR1 DFQATT and CDR2 SNEGSKA (reference sequence). The CDR3 is 14 amino acids. In DNA form, the CDR3 reads TGCAGTGCCCCAAGGCAGGGGAGCACAGATACGCGGTATTTT. It codes for CSAPRQGSTDTRYF.

This clonotype was counted many times. The rearrangement uses TRBV11-2 and TRBJ1-4; TRBD1 aligns across 9 bases. V lost 5 bases, J lost 8 bases, and 9 bases stayed unmatched. Germline V gives CDR1 SGHAT, CDR2 FQNNGV. This CDR3 contains 15 residues. The chain's CDR3 is CASSAGTGRNEKLFF. For the CDR3, the DNA is TGTGCCAGCAGCGCGGGGACAGGGAGGAACGAAAAACTGTTTTTT. Supplemented by reference TRBV11-2 and TRBJ1-4, the full variable domain reads EAGVAQSPRYKIIEKRQSVAFWCNPISGHATLYWYQQILGQGPKLLIQFQNNGVVDDSQLPKDRFSAERLKGVDSTLKIQPAKLEDSAVYLCASSAGTGRNEKLFFGSGTQLSVL.

Ten or more counts support this clonotype. CDR3 protein: CASSREGTGAEAFF. The DNA for the CDR3 is TGCGCCAGCAGCAGAGAAGGGACAGGTGCTGAAGCTTTCTTT. The chain recombines TRBV5-1 with TRBJ1-1, with TRBD1 identical over 8 bases. The germline gives CDR1 SGHRS, CDR2 YFSETQ. V shed 4 bases and J 6 bases; nucleotides not matched to a gene: 8. This CDR3 is built from 14 residues.

The rearrangement uses TRBV5-1 and TRBJ2-2; a weak D match, TRBD1 (6 bases). The germline V gene has CDR1 SGHRS and CDR2 YFSETQ. The CDR3 loop spans 15 amino acids. V lost 0 bases to trimming and J lost 4 bases, with 10 bases between them. In DNA, the CDR3 is TGCGCCAGCAGCTTGGTTCAGGGGAGCACCGGGGAGCTGTTTTTT. Encoded protein: CASSLVQGSTGELFF.

This clonotype was picked up many times. The chain uses TRBV20-1 and TRBJ2-3; the D is unclear. This CDR3 contains 14 residues. Germline V CDR1 and CDR2: DFQATT, SNEGSKA (reference sequence). V gave up 3 bases and J gave up 0 bases, with 10 bases separating them. CDR3 sequence reads: CSASGRLSTDTQYF. CDR3 bases: TGCAGTGCTAGTGGGCGGCTAAGCACAGATACGCAGTATTTT.

This clonotype was seen repeatedly, ten times or more. V is TRBV5-1 and J is TRBJ2-2; no firm D call. V lost 4 bases and J lost 3, with 10 bases in between. The CDR3 is 14 amino acids. Germline V gives CDR1 SGHRS, CDR2 YFSETQ. The CDR3 protein is CASSILGDTGELFF. CDR3 coding DNA: TGCGCCAGCAGCATACTGGGTGACACCGGGGAGCTGTTTTTT.